The 9 T cell receptor beta chains presented below share a single source sample, sequenced in a study of T cells in Graves' hyperthyroidism and ophthalmopathy. TCR beta CDR3 region amplification was performed from RNA transcripts. HTBI primers were used for first-round RT-PCR of the TCR CDR3. TCRdb reprocessed the multiplex PCR reads with MiXCR, giving one entry per CDR3 protein. The sample lists hundreds of thousands of distinct CDR3 sequences, around a quarter seen once, with approximately 30% in the top ten. The material sequenced was blood. These receptors all come from a man aged 35 to 55 with Graves' hyperthyroidism that later progressed to Graves' ophthalmopathy.

This clonotype was seen at least ten times. The chain recombines TRBV27 with TRBJ2-7; no clear D gene. The V end lost 0 bases, the J end lost 2 bases, and 8 bases lay between the germline ends. Germline CDR1 MNHEY, CDR2 SMNVEV (reference sequence). The CDR3 is 14 amino acids. CDR3 in amino acids: CASSLSGVAYEQYF. In DNA form, the CDR3 reads TGTGCCAGCAGTTTATCTGGAGTTGCCTACGAGCAGTACTTC.

This clonotype was seen ten or more times. This sequence joins TRBV28 and TRBJ1-2, with TRBD1 matching over 11 bases. CDR3 length: 14 amino acids. Germline values: CDR1 MDHEN, CDR2 SYDVKM. V trimming: 6 bases; J trimming: 3 bases; junction bases outside the gene matches: 3. This chain's CDR3 is CASRAGQGDYGYTF. The CDR3 nucleotides read TGTGCCAGCAGGGCGGGACAGGGGGACTATGGCTACACCTTC.

This clonotype showed up many times. The chain is built from TRBV30 and TRBJ1-1, with no clear D. V shed 2 bases and J shed 1 base, with 8 bases lying between them. This CDR3 has 13 amino acids. Germline V lookup: CDR1 GTSNPN, CDR2 SVGIG (reference sequence). The CDR3 loop is CAWSLGENTEAFF. In DNA, the CDR3 is TGTGCCTGGAGTCTGGGAGAGAACACTGAAGCTTTCTTT.

The chain carries TRBV5-1 and TRBJ1-2; a weak D match, TRBD1 (6 bases). Between the trimmed V and J ends, which lost 0 bases and 6 bases, there was a span of 15 bases. The length of the CDR3 is 15 residues. CDR1 is SGHRS, CDR2 YFSETQ, per germline. CDR3 nucleotide sequence: TGCGCCAGCAGCTTGGCCCCGGGGGGGCATAATGGCTACACCTTC. Translation: CASSLAPGGHNGYTF.

This chain connects TRBV6-5 to TRBJ1-1, with TRBD1 matching over 7 bases. The CDR3 contains 15 residues. J gave up 7 bases and V 0 bases, and 8 bases lay outside the gene matches. CDR1 is MNHEY and CDR2 is SVGAGI in the germline V gene. As DNA, the CDR3 is TGTGCCAGCAGTTACTCGAGCGGGACAGCCCTTGAAGCTTTCTTT. Translating gives CASSYSSGTALEAFF.

This clonotype was observed many times. The rearrangement links TRBV6-1 to TRBJ2-5; D not certain. This CDR3 region has 11 residues. Trimming pared 7 bases from V and 2 bases from J, leaving 5 bases between. Germline CDR1 and CDR2: MNHNS and SASEGT. CDR3 sequence: CASTRQETQYF. CDR3 sequence (DNA): TGTGCCAGCACCAGACAAGAGACCCAGTACTTC.

CDR3 in amino acids: CSVEGGTGGATYEQYF. CDR3 coding DNA: TGCAGCGTTGAAGGCGGGACAGGGGGCGCGACCTACGAGCAGTACTTC. The chain employs TRBV29-1 and TRBJ2-7, with 12 bases identical to TRBD1. Trimming at V came to 1 base and at J to 2 bases, leaving 6 bases not matched to a gene. This CDR3 has 16 amino acids. CDR1 SQVTM and CDR2 ANQGSEA come from the germline V gene.

This clonotype was seen at least ten times. The rearrangement links TRBV20-1 to TRBJ2-5; D possibly corresponds to TRBD1 (5 bases). Looked up from germline, CDR1 is DFQATT and CDR2 is SNEGSKA (reference sequence). Trimming left V 4 bases short and J 5 bases short, with 11 bases between. This CDR3 has 12 residues. The CDR3 reads CSAIGAPETQYF. Here the CDR3 DNA reads TGCAGTGCTATTGGGGCCCCGGAGACCCAGTACTTC.

This clonotype showed up just a few times. The rearrangement uses TRBV5-1 and TRBJ2-2; maybe TRBD1 (5 bases). Looked up from germline, CDR1 is SGHRS and CDR2 is YFSETQ. The CDR3 covers 16 residues. The V gene lost 4 bases and the J gene lost 0 bases, with 13 bases spanning the gap. CDR3 sequence: CASSPLTAANTGELFF. The CDR3 nucleotides are TGCGCCAGCAGCCCTTTGACAGCAGCGAACACCGGGGAGCTGTTTTTT. Drawing the rest from reference TRBV5-1 and TRBJ2-2, the complete variable domain is KAGVTQTPRYLIKTRGQQVTLSCSPISGHRSVSWYQQTPGQGLQFLFEYFSETQRNKGNFPGRFSGRQFSNSRSEMNVSTLELGDSALYLCASSPLTAANTGELFFGEGSRLTVL.